This TCR beta chain derives from a study of shared T cell receptors in the human thymus. Trimming left V 3 bases short and J 2 bases short, with 10 bases between. CDR3 length: 14 residues. Per the germline V gene, CDR1 is MDHEN and CDR2 is SYDVKM. Data came from immunoSEQ multiplex PCR; TCRdb stores just in-frame clones and leaves some out. This repertoire shows roughly 560,000 clones, about 80% found once; its top ten account for about 0.013%. These data also formed part of another study, on human thymus T cells. That investigation notes: Resections obtained during corrective heart surgery supplied the thymus tissue.

This TCR derives from a boy under two years old with a congenital heart defect. The sample consisted of thymocytes. The chain couples TRBV28 to TRBJ2-5; D possibly corresponds to TRBD2 (6 bases). The CDR3 DNA reads TGTGCCAGCAGTTTCCAGACTAGACAAGAGACCCAGTACTTC. This gives the protein CASSFQTRQETQYF. Full variable domain (missing parts from reference TRBV28 and TRBJ2-5): DVKVTQSSRYLVKRTGEKVFLECVQDMDHENMFWYRQDPGLGLRLIYFSYDVKMKEKGDIPEGYSVSREKKERFSLILESASTNQTSMYLCASSFQTRQETQYFGPGTRLLVL.